This T cell receptor (beta chain) derives from a study of cytomegalovirus exposure and HLA in healthy donors. The PCR contained 60 Vbeta and 13 Jbeta primers. Generated by immunoSEQ multiplex PCR, the TCRdb table keeps only in-frame clones and is missing some. The sample table includes 55,000 or so clones. With regard to this clone: As yet, its antigen is unknown.

Study-wide results and caveats: A prior analysis recorded that most TCR beta V segments were productive about 90% or about 30% of the time. Later analysis suggested links between common viral pathogens and several top significant clusters. Altogether, 170 or so TCR beta chains were recorded as cytomegalovirus-associated.

CDR3 length equals 14 residues. The V and J ends lost 0 bases and 3 bases respectively, with 8 bases between them. Per the germline V gene, CDR1 is LGHNA and CDR2 is YSLEER. Sample: PBMCs. The source is a woman aged 45 to 65 in good health and CMV-seropositive. The V call is TRBV4-3, the J call TRBJ1-1, with D perhaps TRBD1 (5 bases). The CDR3 DNA reads TGCGCCAGCAGCCAAGAGGGGGGGTACACTGAAGCTTTCTTT. Protein product: CASSQEGGYTEAFF.